This T cell receptor beta chain was recorded in a study of tumor-infiltrating lymphocytes in primary liver carcinoma. Priming with a constant-region primer yielded TCR beta cDNA from approximately 500 ng total RNA. Three rounds of nested multiplex PCR with slightly modified ARM-PCR produced TCR beta libraries. Via MiXCR, TCRdb re-called the multiplex PCR reads, giving one row per CDR3 protein. There are roughly 78,000 distinct CDR3 sequences in the sample; about two thirds occur only once, and 12% to 15% lies in the top ten. Taking about 17-32 mg of unsorted bulk tissue, the authors co-extracted RNA and DNA. Input material: liver tumor tissue from sampling region 4. Subset: tumor region T4, right-lateral pole. This clonotype was obtained from a woman aged 60 to 75 with primary liver carcinoma and hepatitis B virus infection.

CDR3 loop: CASSQGGDRGHQHF. The CDR3 DNA reads TGTGCCAGCAGCCAGGGAGGGGACAGGGGGCACCAGCATTTT. The chain joins TRBV5-6 to TRBJ1-5, with TRBD1 matching over 12 bases. After removal of 4 bases from V and 12 bases from J, the junction contained 8 bases not matched to a gene. The germline gives CDR1 SGHDT, CDR2 YYEEEE. This CDR3 comprises 14 residues.